The clone carrying this T cell receptor (beta chain) has at least ten counts. Germline CDR1 SGHAT, CDR2 FQNNGV. This CDR3 is built from 18 residues. Between the trimmed V and J ends, which lost 1 base and 0 bases, there was a span of 16 bases. For ophthalmopathy patients, the Clinical Activity Score was at least 3 and the NOSPECS grade at least 4; duration was under 3 months. Thyroid ultrasound, orbital computed tomography, clinical symptoms, and serum thyroxine and TRAb underpinned diagnoses. The sample is drawn from a study of T cells in Graves' hyperthyroidism and ophthalmopathy. RNA transcripts yielded amplified TCR beta CDR3 regions. The HTBI primer set was used in a first-round RT-PCR of the TCR CDR3. TCRdb reanalysed the multiplex PCR reads using MiXCR and keeps one entry per CDR3 protein. Here the sample spans fewer than 250,000 distinct CDR3 sequences, about a sixth being singletons.

The sequence was obtained from a woman aged 18-35 years with Graves' ophthalmopathy. This rearrangement joins TRBV11-2 to TRBJ1-5; tentatively, D is TRBD1 (5 bases). Input material: blood. The CDR3 DNA follows: TGTGCCAGCAGCTTAGGGACAAGTCTCCTTGATAGCAATCAGCCCCAGCATTTT. Its translation: CASSLGTSLLDSNQPQHF. Looking up the rest from reference TRBV11-2 and TRBJ1-5 gives the full variable domain: EAGVAQSPRYKIIEKRQSVAFWCNPISGHATLYWYQQILGQGPKLLIQFQNNGVVDDSQLPKDRFSAERLKGVDSTLKIQPAKLEDSAVYLCASSLGTSLLDSNQPQHFGDGTRLSIL.